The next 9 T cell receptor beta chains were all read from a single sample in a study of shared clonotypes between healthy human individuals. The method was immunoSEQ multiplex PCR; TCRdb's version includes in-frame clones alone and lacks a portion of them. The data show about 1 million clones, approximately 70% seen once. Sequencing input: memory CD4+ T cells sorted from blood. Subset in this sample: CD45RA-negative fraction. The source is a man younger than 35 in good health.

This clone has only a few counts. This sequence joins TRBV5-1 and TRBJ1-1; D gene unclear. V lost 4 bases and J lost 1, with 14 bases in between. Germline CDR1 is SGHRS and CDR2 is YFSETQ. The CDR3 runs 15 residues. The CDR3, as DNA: TGCGCCAGCAGCCCCCCTTCGCGGGCGAACACTGAAGCTTTCTTT. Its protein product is CASSPPSRANTEAFF.

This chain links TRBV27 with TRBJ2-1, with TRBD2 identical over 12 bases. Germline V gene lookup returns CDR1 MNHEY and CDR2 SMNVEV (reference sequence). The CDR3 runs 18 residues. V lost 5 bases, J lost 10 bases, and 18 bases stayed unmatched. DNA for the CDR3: TGTGCCAGCAGTCCACCAATCCATAGACTAGCGGGAGCGAGGGAGCAGTTCTTC. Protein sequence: CASSPPIHRLAGAREQFF.

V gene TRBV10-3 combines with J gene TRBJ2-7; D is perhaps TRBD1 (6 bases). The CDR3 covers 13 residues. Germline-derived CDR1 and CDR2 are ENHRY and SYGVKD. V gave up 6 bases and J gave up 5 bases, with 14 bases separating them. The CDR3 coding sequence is TGTGCCATCAGCCTCCAGGGGTGGCACGAGCAGTACTTC. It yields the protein CAISLQGWHEQYF.

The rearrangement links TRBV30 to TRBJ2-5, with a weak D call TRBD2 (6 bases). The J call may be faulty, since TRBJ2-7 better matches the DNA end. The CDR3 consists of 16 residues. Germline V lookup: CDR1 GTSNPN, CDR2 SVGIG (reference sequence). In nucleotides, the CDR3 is TGTGCCTGTGGAATCCGGCGGGAACACAGCTCCTACGAGCAGTACTTC. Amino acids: CACGIRREHSSYEQYF.

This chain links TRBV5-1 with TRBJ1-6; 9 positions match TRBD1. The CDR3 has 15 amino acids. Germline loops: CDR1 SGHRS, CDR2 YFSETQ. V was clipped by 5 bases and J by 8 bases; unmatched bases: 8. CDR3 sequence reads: CASRSLDRGDSPLHF. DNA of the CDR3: TGCGCCAGCAGAAGCCTCGACAGGGGGGATTCACCCCTCCACTTT.

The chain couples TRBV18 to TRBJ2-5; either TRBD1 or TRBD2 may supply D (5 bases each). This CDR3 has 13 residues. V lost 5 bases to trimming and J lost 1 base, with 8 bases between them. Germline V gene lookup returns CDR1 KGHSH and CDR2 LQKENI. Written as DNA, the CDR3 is TGTGCCAGCTCAGCCGGGACCCAAGAGACCCAGTACTTC. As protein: CASSAGTQETQYF.

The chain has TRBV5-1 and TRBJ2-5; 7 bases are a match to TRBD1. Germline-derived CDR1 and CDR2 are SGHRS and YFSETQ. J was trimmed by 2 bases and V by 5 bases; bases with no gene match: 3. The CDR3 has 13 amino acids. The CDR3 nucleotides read TGCGCCAGCAGACCGGGACAGCAAGAGACCCAGTACTTC. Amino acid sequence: CASRPGQQETQYF.

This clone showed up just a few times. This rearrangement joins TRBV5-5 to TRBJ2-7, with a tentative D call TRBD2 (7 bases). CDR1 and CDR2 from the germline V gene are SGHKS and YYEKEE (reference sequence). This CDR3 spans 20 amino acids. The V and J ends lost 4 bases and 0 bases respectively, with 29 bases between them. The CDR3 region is CASSPRTAPGGGANSYEQYF. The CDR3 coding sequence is TGTGCCAGCAGCCCCCGGACAGCTCCCGGAGGGGGGGCCAACTCCTACGAGCAGTACTTC. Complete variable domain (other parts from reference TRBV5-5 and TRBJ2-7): DAGVTQSPTHLIKTRGQQVTLRCSPISGHKSVSWYQQVLGQGPQFIFQYYEKEERGRGNFPDRFSARQFPNYSSELNVNALLLGDSALYLCASSPRTAPGGGANSYEQYFGPGTRLTVT.

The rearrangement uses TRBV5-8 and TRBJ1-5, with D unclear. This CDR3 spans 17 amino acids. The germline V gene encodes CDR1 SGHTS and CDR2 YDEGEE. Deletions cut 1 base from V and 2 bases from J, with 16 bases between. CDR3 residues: CASSLKAWLPGNQPQHF. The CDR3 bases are TGTGCCAGCAGCTTGAAAGCATGGTTGCCTGGCAATCAGCCCCAGCATTTT.